The 17 T cell receptor beta chains listed next were all sequenced from one sample in a study of cytomegalovirus exposure and HLA in healthy donors. Primers for the PCR totalled 60 Vbeta and 13 Jbeta. Sequenced by immunoSEQ multiplex PCR; TCRdb stores in-frame clones only, minus some. The sample carries about 190,000 clones, roughly 86% recorded once. Material for sequencing was PBMCs. These receptors were taken from a man aged 40-49 years in good health and CMV-seropositive.

The chain carries TRBV9 and TRBJ2-2, with D possibly TRBD2 on 6 matching bases. Germline lookup yields CDR1 SGDLS and CDR2 YYNGEE. This CDR3 contains 15 residues. With 4 bases removed from V and 6 bases from J, the gap between germline ends came to 16 bases. The CDR3 nucleotides read TGTGCCAGCAGCCCTCCGATGGAGGGGCCCGGGGAGCTGTTTTTT. This encodes CASSPPMEGPGELFF.

The gene calls are TRBV29-1 and TRBJ2-5; maybe TRBD1 (6 bases). The V end was cut by 7 bases, the J end by 0 bases, with 9 bases between. The CDR3 has 12 amino acids. Germline CDR1 and CDR2: SQVTM and ANQGSEA. The CDR3 sequence: CSAGTNQETQYF. CDR3 sequence (DNA): TGCAGCGCCGGGACAAACCAAGAGACCCAGTACTTC.

The table lists this clone with a count of one. The chain uses TRBV27 and TRBJ2-3; D perhaps matches TRBD2 (5 bases). Germline V lookup: CDR1 MNHEY, CDR2 SMNVEV (reference sequence). The CDR3 contains 15 residues. Trimming removed 1 base at V and 0 bases at J, with 8 bases between. The CDR3: CASSLWGASTDTQYF. In DNA, the CDR3 is TGTGCCAGCAGTTTATGGGGAGCTAGCACAGATACGCAGTATTTT.

V usage is TRBV4-3 and J usage is TRBJ2-1; the match to TRBD2 covers 12 bases. CDR1 and CDR2 (germline): LGHNA, YSLEER. The CDR3 sequence is 16 residues long. J gave up 4 bases and V 1 base, and 2 bases lay outside the gene matches. The chain's CDR3 is CASSQGGLAGYNEQFF. Written as DNA, the CDR3 is TGCGCCAGCAGCCAAGGGGGACTAGCGGGTTACAATGAGCAGTTCTTC.

The rearrangement uses TRBV7-2 and TRBJ2-7, with 9 bases aligning to TRBD1. The CDR3 spans 15 residues. Germline trimming cut 3 bases from V and 2 bases from J; bases unmatched to any gene: 5. Germline V gene sequence: CDR1 SGHTA, CDR2 FQGNSA. The CDR3 sequence is CASSLGTGRAYEQYF. DNA for the CDR3: TGTGCCAGCAGCTTGGGGACAGGGAGGGCCTACGAGCAGTACTTC.

V is TRBV28 and J is TRBJ1-5; tentatively, D is TRBD1 (5 bases). V lost 10 bases and J 1 base, leaving 20 bases between the germline ends. The CDR3 is 16 residues long. From germline, CDR1 is MDHEN and CDR2 SYDVKM. CDR3 sequence (DNA): TGTGCCACCTGGTTGGGAGGGGCTGTGAGCAATCAGCCCCAGCATTTT. It is translated as CATWLGGAVSNQPQHF.

The genes are TRBV5-4 and TRBJ2-2, with D possibly being TRBD2 (5 bases). CDR3 length: 15 residues. The germline V gene encodes CDR1 SGHNT and CDR2 YYREEE (reference sequence). V was trimmed by 1 base and J by 2 bases, leaving 9 bases between them. For the CDR3, the DNA is TGTGCCAGCAGCTTGTCCGCGGGTAACACCGGGGAGCTGTTTTTT. This gives the protein CASSLSAGNTGELFF.

This clone was seen a handful of times. Written as DNA, the CDR3 is TGTGCCAGCAGTGAACAGGGATCGGACACTGAAGCTTTCTTT. Its translation: CASSEQGSDTEAFF. V and J are TRBV25-1 and TRBJ1-1; a weak D match, TRBD1 (5 bases). Looked up from germline, CDR1 is MGHDK and CDR2 is SYGVNS. This CDR3 spans 14 amino acids. V was cut by 2 bases and J by 3 bases, with 10 bases left in between. Full variable domain (rest looked up from reference TRBV25-1 and TRBJ1-1): EADIYQTPRYLVIGTGKKITLECSQTMGHDKMYWYQQDPGMELHLIHYSYGVNSTEKGDLSSESTVSRIRTEHFPLTLESARPSHTSQYLCASSEQGSDTEAFFGQGTRLTVV.

This CDR3 reads CASSLVPGGLSPLHF. The CDR3 region has the DNA TGTGCCAGCAGCTTAGTGCCAGGGGGCCTTTCACCCCTCCACTTT. The chain recombines TRBV11-2 with TRBJ1-6; TRBD1 matches at 8 bases. The CDR3 totals 15 residues. Germline V gene data show CDR1 as SGHAT and CDR2 as FQNNGV. V lost 1 base to trimming and J lost 9 bases; unmatched junction nucleotides: 5. Together with reference TRBV11-2 and TRBJ1-6, the CDR3 gives the full variable domain: EAGVAQSPRYKIIEKRQSVAFWCNPISGHATLYWYQQILGQGPKLLIQFQNNGVVDDSQLPKDRFSAERLKGVDSTLKIQPAKLEDSAVYLCASSLVPGGLSPLHFGNGTRLTVT.

This clone was picked up one time. The rearrangement links TRBV7-6 to TRBJ2-5, with D tentatively TRBD2 (6 bases). V was trimmed by 4 bases and J by 7 bases, leaving 10 bases between them. The germline gives CDR1 SGHVS, CDR2 FNYEAQ. This CDR3 region has 12 residues. The CDR3 is CASSSSEGTQYF. Here the CDR3 DNA reads TGTGCCAGCAGCTCTAGCGAGGGGACCCAGTACTTC. Full variable domain (missing parts from reference TRBV7-6 and TRBJ2-5): GAGVSQSPRYKVTKRGQDVALRCDPISGHVSLYWYRQALGQGPEFLTYFNYEAQQDKSGLPNDRFSAERPEGSISTLTIQRTEQRDSAMYRCASSSSEGTQYFGPGTRLLVL.

The gene calls are TRBV7-2 and TRBJ1-5; tentatively, D is TRBD1 (5 bases). The CDR3 is 14 amino acids. V shed 5 bases and J shed 6 bases, with 14 bases lying between them. Germline CDR1 is SGHTA and CDR2 is FQGNSA. This CDR3 reads CASSPGLGPQPQHF. The CDR3 DNA reads TGTGCCAGCAGCCCGGGACTCGGCCCTCAGCCCCAGCATTTT.

The chain has TRBV7-9 and TRBJ2-3, with 10 nucleotides matching TRBD2. The CDR3 loop spans 17 amino acids. Germline V gene data show CDR1 as SEHNR and CDR2 as FQNEAQ (reference sequence). With V trimmed by 1 base and J by 5 bases, 9 bases remained unmatched. The CDR3, as DNA: TGTGCCAGCAGCTTAGAGGCTAGCGGGAGTGGATTAGATACGCAGTATTTT. Amino acids: CASSLEASGSGLDTQYF.

This clone was picked up a small number of times. The chain joins TRBV6-1 to TRBJ2-5; D remains unclear. This CDR3 region has 14 residues. V dropped 5 bases and J dropped 3 bases, with 13 bases sitting between them. The germline CDR1 and CDR2 sequences are MNHNS and SASEGT. This chain's CDR3 is CASSIPSPEETQYF. The CDR3 DNA follows: TGTGCCAGCAGTATTCCAAGCCCCGAAGAGACCCAGTACTTC.

V gene TRBV11-3 combines with J gene TRBJ1-1; weak D call: TRBD1 (6 bases). This CDR3 is 12 amino acids long. Germline V gene lookup returns CDR1 SGHNT and CDR2 YENEEA. V was shortened by 6 bases and J by 5 bases, with 10 bases between the two germline ends. CDR3 sequence reads: CASSKQGTEAFF. The CDR3 region has the DNA TGTGCCAGCAGTAAACAGGGAACTGAAGCTTTCTTT.

The chain joins TRBV29-1 to TRBJ2-5; 7 bases align to TRBD2. J gave up 3 bases and V 4 bases, and 2 bases lay outside the gene matches. There are 12 residues in the CDR3. Germline loops: CDR1 SQVTM, CDR2 ANQGSEA. CDR3: CSVGRGEETQYF. CDR3 nucleotide sequence: TGCAGCGTTGGTCGGGGGGAAGAGACCCAGTACTTC.

V gene TRBV15 combines with J gene TRBJ2-5; 12 bases match TRBD2. Looked up from germline, CDR1 is LNHNV and CDR2 is YYDKDF (reference sequence). The CDR3 covers 20 residues. The junction had 13 bases not matched to a gene; V was cut back by 2 bases and J by 0 bases. The CDR3 sequence: CATSRRRRTSGALYQETQYF. CDR3 nucleotides: TGTGCCACCAGCAGACGGAGGAGGACTAGCGGGGCCTTGTACCAAGAGACCCAGTACTTC.

The chain carries TRBV6-5 and TRBJ1-3; no firm D call. The germline CDR1 and CDR2 sequences are MNHEY and SVGAGI. Trimming took 7 bases from V and 4 from J, leaving 5 bases between them. This CDR3 is 11 amino acids long. The CDR3 nucleotides read TGTGCCAGCACAGGAGGAAACACCATATATTTT. This codes for CASTGGNTIYF.